Following are 21 T cell receptor beta chains from one sample sequenced in a study of T cell responses to AZD1222 COVID-19 vaccine. Sequencing was performed with immunoSEQ multiplex PCR; in TCRdb, only in-frame clones are kept and a portion is missing. Among around 50,000 clones listed, around 80% were seen once. Sequencing was performed on peripheral blood, taken on day 0 of AZD1222 vaccination. Every receptor here comes from an adult in good health.

V and J are TRBV4-2 and TRBJ2-1; 9 bases agree with TRBD1. CDR3 size: 17 residues. Germline V lookup: CDR1 LGHNA, CDR2 YNFKEQ. Trimming at V came to 0 bases and at J to 4 bases, leaving 7 bases not matched to a gene. The CDR3 loop is CASSQEGTGSAYNEQFF. CDR3 DNA sequence: TGTGCCAGCAGCCAAGAGGGGACAGGGTCTGCTTACAATGAGCAGTTCTTC.

The V gene is TRBV7-2, the J gene TRBJ2-4, with 9 bases lining up with TRBD2. V shed 3 bases and J 8 bases; nucleotides not matched to a gene: 11. From germline, CDR1 is SGHTA and CDR2 FQGNSA. The length of the CDR3 is 16 residues. The DNA for the CDR3 is TGTGCCAGCAGCTTGTCTATGGCGGGGGGGCAACACATTCAGTACTTC. It codes for CASSLSMAGGQHIQYF.

The chain employs TRBV3-1 (or the pseudogene TRBV3-2) and TRBJ1-1; D is possibly TRBD1 (5 bases). Germline V gives CDR1 LGHDT, CDR2 YNNKEL (reference sequence). V lost 4 bases to trimming and J lost 2 bases, with 11 bases between them. The CDR3 is 14 residues long. The CDR3 bases are TGTGCCAGCAGCCCCGGGACGGACAACACTGAAGCTTTCTTT. This sequence encodes CASSPGTDNTEAFF.

CDR3 DNA: TGCGCCAGCAGCTTCCACAGGGGACGGGGCGAGCAGTACTTC. Amino acid sequence: CASSFHRGRGEQYF. The chain has TRBV5-1 and TRBJ2-7; TRBD1 matches 7 bases. The V gene's germline CDR1 is SGHRS and CDR2 YFSETQ. The CDR3 sequence is 14 residues long. V shed 2 bases, J shed 6 bases, and the junction held 8 bases outside the gene matches.

The chain links TRBV19 to TRBJ2-7; 7 bases map to TRBD2. Germline trimming cut 2 bases from V and 4 bases from J; bases unmatched to any gene: 11. This CDR3 has 16 amino acids. In germline, CDR1 is LNHDA, CDR2 SQIVND (reference sequence). CDR3 in DNA: TGTGCCAGTAGTATATCTTCGGGAGGTAGGACATACGAGCAGTACTTC. Translated, it gives CASSISSGGRTYEQYF.

CDR3 residues: CASSPFFQPQHF. In DNA form, the CDR3 reads TGTGCCAGTAGTCCCTTCTTCCAGCCCCAGCATTTT. The gene calls are TRBV19 and TRBJ1-5; D uncertain. The CDR3 contains 12 residues. V lost 5 bases, J lost 7 bases, and 9 bases lay in between. CDR1 is LNHDA, CDR2 SQIVND, per germline (reference sequence). Full variable domain (remainder filled in from reference TRBV19 and TRBJ1-5): DGGITQSPKYLFRKEGQNVTLSCEQNLNHDAMYWYRQDPGQGLRLIYYSQIVNDFQKGDIAEGYSVSREKKESFPLTVTSAQKNPTAFYLCASSPFFQPQHFGDGTRLSIL.

This clone showed up just once. This chain joins TRBV20-1 and TRBJ2-3; maybe TRBD2 (6 bases). Germline V lookup: CDR1 DFQATT, CDR2 SNEGSKA (reference sequence). The V and J ends lost 4 bases and 12 bases respectively, with 20 bases between them. This CDR3 has 13 residues. CDR3 coding DNA: TGCAGTGCTACTGAAACGGGACTCCGGAATCAGTATTTT. Amino acids: CSATETGLRNQYF.

This clone was counted between two and nine times. V gene TRBV7-8 combines with J gene TRBJ1-1, with a weak D call TRBD1 (5 bases). The germline gives CDR1 SGHVS, CDR2 FQNEAQ. V was shortened by 2 bases and J by 4 bases, with 11 bases between the two germline ends. The CDR3 runs 14 residues. In DNA, the CDR3 is TGTGCCAGCAGCTTAAGCGGGGGGAGCACTGAAGCTTTCTTT. Its protein product is CASSLSGGSTEAFF.

The rearrangement uses TRBV5-4 and TRBJ2-1; D possibly corresponds to TRBD1 (6 bases). The V end lost 1 base, the J end lost 4 bases, and 12 bases lay between the germline ends. This CDR3 is built from 15 residues. The germline V gene has CDR1 SGHNT and CDR2 YYREEE (reference sequence). The CDR3 is CASSLPKTGYNEQFF. CDR3 sequence (DNA): TGTGCCAGCAGCTTGCCCAAGACAGGATACAATGAGCAGTTCTTC.

J is TRBJ2-1 and V is TRBV29-1; D possibly corresponds to TRBD2 (5 bases). Trimming pared 4 bases from V and 9 bases from J, leaving 7 bases between. The CDR3 covers 10 residues. Per germline, CDR1 SQVTM and CDR2 ANQGSEA. In DNA form, the CDR3 reads TGCAGCGTTGGGGAGACTGAGCAGTTCTTC. It encodes CSVGETEQFF.

V is TRBV20-1 and J is TRBJ1-1; the D gene is possibly TRBD1 (6 bases). The CDR3 sequence is 11 residues long. The germline V gene has CDR1 DFQATT and CDR2 SNEGSKA (reference sequence). Trimming stripped 6 bases from V and 7 bases from J, with 12 bases between. The CDR3 nucleotides read TGCAGTGCAAAGAGGGGGGGTGAAGCTTTCTTT. Residues: CSAKRGGEAFF.

This rearrangement joins TRBV3-1 (or the pseudogene TRBV3-2) to TRBJ1-4, with TRBD1 identical over 7 bases. J gave up 7 bases and V 2 bases, and 4 bases lay outside the gene matches. Germline loops: CDR1 LGHDT, CDR2 YNNKEL (reference sequence). The CDR3 length is 14 residues. CDR3 residues: CASSQSGGGEKLFF. Written as DNA, the CDR3 is TGTGCCAGCAGCCAATCAGGGGGGGGTGAAAAACTGTTTTTT.

The V gene is TRBV4-1, the J gene TRBJ1-6; 7 nucleotides line up with TRBD1. V trimming: 3 bases; J trimming: 9 bases; junction bases outside the gene matches: 8. The CDR3 covers 15 residues. Germline V gene lookup returns CDR1 MGHRA and CDR2 YSYEKL. In DNA, the CDR3 is TGCGCCAGCAGCCACTTACAGGGGTCTGGTTCACCCCTCCACTTT. Translated, it gives CASSHLQGSGSPLHF.

The chain employs TRBV6-5 and TRBJ1-2, with D possibly matching TRBD1 (6 bases). Trimming removed 8 bases at V and 4 bases at J, with 20 bases between. CDR3 length: 15 residues. Germline V gives CDR1 MNHEY, CDR2 SVGAGI. CDR3 sequence reads: CASSNQGNPFYGYTF. In DNA, the CDR3 is TGTGCCAGCTCGAACCAGGGGAACCCCTTCTATGGCTACACCTTC.

The V call is TRBV7-9, the J call TRBJ1-1; 9 bases match TRBD1. J was trimmed by 4 bases and V by 5 bases; bases with no gene match: 11. The CDR3 consists of 16 residues. From germline, CDR1 is SEHNR and CDR2 FQNEAQ (reference sequence). Here the CDR3 DNA reads TGTGCCAGCAGCACCCGGACAGGGGTCGGGAGCACTGAAGCTTTCTTT. This sequence encodes CASSTRTGVGSTEAFF.

J is TRBJ2-7 and V is TRBV11-2; 11 nucleotides match TRBD2. The CDR3 runs 14 residues. Germline CDR1 reads SGHAT; CDR2 reads FQNNGV. V was clipped by 5 bases and J by 4 bases; unmatched bases: 4. The CDR3 reads CASSPLAGGYEQYF. The CDR3, as DNA: TGTGCCAGCAGCCCCCTAGCGGGAGGATACGAGCAGTACTTC.

The chain is built from TRBV2 and TRBJ2-7; D unclear. The CDR3 extends over 11 amino acids. The germline V gene encodes CDR1 SNHLY and CDR2 FYNNEI. The germline V and J ends were trimmed by 11 bases and 7 bases, with 15 bases remaining between them. The CDR3 DNA follows: TGTGCCGCCAGTCAGGATAGAGAGCAGTACTTC. This codes for CAASQDREQYF.

The chain carries TRBV7-8 and TRBJ2-5; 7 bases line up with TRBD2. The V gene's germline CDR1 is SGHVS and CDR2 FQNEAQ. With 5 bases clipped from V and 5 bases from J, the junction kept 8 bases outside the gene matches. This CDR3 contains 14 residues. The CDR3 DNA is TGTGCCAGCAGCAAAGCGGGGATGAGGGAGACCCAGTACTTC. This translates into CASSKAGMRETQYF.

The chain joins TRBV7-2 to TRBJ2-5, with 10 bases lining up with TRBD2. CDR3 length equals 15 residues. CDR1 and CDR2 from the germline V gene are SGHTA and FQGNSA. Unmatched junction bases numbered 8, after V lost 5 bases and J lost 5 bases. The CDR3 nucleotides are TGTGCCAGCAGCCGGAATCTAGCGGGGGTGGAGACCCAGTACTTC. Protein sequence: CASSRNLAGVETQYF.

This sequence joins TRBV20-1 and TRBJ1-2; D is unclear. Germline V gene lookup returns CDR1 DFQATT and CDR2 SNEGSKA (reference sequence). The V end was cut by 6 bases, the J end by 6 bases, with 8 bases between. This CDR3 has 10 residues. The CDR3 nucleotides are TGCAGTGCCCAGCCGGATGGCTACACCTTC. Residues: CSAQPDGYTF.

This clone was seen once. This rearrangement joins TRBV29-1 to TRBJ2-7; TRBD1 aligns across 8 bases. CDR3 length: 13 residues. The V segment lost 1 base and the J segment 4 bases; nucleotides outside the gene matches: 3. Germline CDR1 is SQVTM and CDR2 is ANQGSEA. The DNA for the CDR3 is TGCAGCGTTGAAGGGCAGGGGGCGTACGAGCAGTACTTC. Translating it yields CSVEGQGAYEQYF.